This T cell receptor (beta chain) was documented in a study of spatial heterogeneity in lung cancer. Study background: There were, on average, more than eight raw-read appearances for each unique TCR and UMI combination.

As to time point: sample taken at primary tumor resection. The CDR3 spans 16 residues. The trim removed 4 bases at V and 4 bases at J, leaving 7 bases unmatched. Per germline, CDR1 MNHEY and CDR2 SVGEGT. Study-level points and caveats: Resection saw ubiquitous expanded tumor TCRs appear in blood more than follow-up did.

This clonotype was counted between two and nine times. What it recognizes is unknown. TCR cDNA molecules each had a unique molecular identifier. TCRdb independently ran MiXCR on the 5' RACE reads; one entry per CDR3 protein. The sample has approximately 92,000 distinct CDR3 sequences; roughly 12% are singletons. The sequence derives from a male donor with early-stage non-small cell lung cancer. The source was PBMCs, collected at surgery. The V gene is TRBV6-2 or TRBV6-3, the J gene TRBJ2-1; 10 positions agree with TRBD2. CDR3 nucleotide sequence: TGTGCCAGCAGTTCCCATCTAGCGGGAGCATACAATGAGCAGTTCTTC. Its protein is CASSSHLAGAYNEQFF.